One and the same sample provided the 15 T cell receptor beta chains below, sequenced in a study of T cells after yellow fever vaccination. MiXCR, applied by TCRdb to the 5' RACE reads, yields one record per CDR3 protein. The data contain 14,000 or so distinct CDR3 sequences, 7.3% of them singletons. The sample here was PBMCs, either bulk or a sorted T-cell subset (CD4+, CD8+, memory, or dextramer-sorted; not recorded which), taken on the day of the yellow fever booster vaccination. The receptors derive from a man aged 18 to 29 who received the YFV17D yellow fever vaccine.

This clonotype was seen repeatedly, ten times or more. The chain couples TRBV24-1 to TRBJ1-5; TRBD1 aligns across 8 bases. V lost 4 bases, J lost 3 bases, and 7 bases stayed unmatched. From germline, CDR1 is KGHDR and CDR2 SFDVKD. CDR3 length: 16 residues. This CDR3 reads CATSDPRQGINQPQHF. The CDR3 bases are TGTGCCACCAGTGACCCTAGACAGGGGATCAATCAGCCCCAGCATTTT.

At least ten counts were recorded for this clonotype. The chain couples TRBV5-1 to TRBJ1-2; D unclear. V lost 4 bases, J lost 6 bases, and 13 bases lay in between. The germline V gene has CDR1 SGHRS and CDR2 YFSETQ. The CDR3 has 13 residues. DNA for the CDR3: TGCGCCAGCAGCCCGGACCGTTTCGATGGCTACACCTTC. Its translation: CASSPDRFDGYTF.

Many counts were recorded for this clonotype. The rearrangement uses TRBV18 and TRBJ2-7, with no clear D. V lost 2 bases and J 3 bases, leaving 11 bases between the germline ends. The CDR3 spans 14 residues. Looked up from germline, CDR1 is KGHSH and CDR2 is LQKENI. In DNA, the CDR3 is TGTGCCAGCTCACCAAGGGCAGGAGACTACGAGCAGTACGTC. Its translation: CASSPRAGDYEQYV.

The rearrangement joins TRBV4-1 to TRBJ2-2; 8 nucleotides align to TRBD1. This CDR3 spans 15 amino acids. The germline gives CDR1 MGHRA, CDR2 YSYEKL. The V gene end was trimmed by 1 base and the J gene end by 7 bases; junction bases not matched to a gene: 5. Written as DNA, the CDR3 is TGCGCCAGCAGCCAAGTGACAGGGGTGGTCGGGGAGCTGTTTTTT. Its protein is CASSQVTGVVGELFF.

This clonotype was picked up many times. The J gene is TRBJ1-2, the V gene TRBV6-5, with unresolved D. The CDR3 extends over 15 amino acids. The germline CDR1 and CDR2 sequences are MNHEY and SVGAGI. The V gene lost 6 bases and the J gene lost 5 bases, with 19 bases spanning the gap. CDR3 sequence (DNA): TGTGCCAGCAGCCGGACCCCACCGCCTTTTTATGGCTACACCTTC. Amino acid sequence: CASSRTPPPFYGYTF.

Ten or more counts support this clonotype. The chain uses TRBV30 and TRBJ1-2; no firm D call. The CDR3 has 13 amino acids. Germline-derived CDR1 and CDR2 are GTSNPN and SVGIG (reference sequence). The V end lost 1 base, the J end lost 1 base, and 7 bases lay between the germline ends. The CDR3 DNA reads TGTGCCTGGAGTGGAAACGGTAACTATGGCTACACCTTC. Translating it yields CAWSGNGNYGYTF.

This clonotype was detected many times. This chain connects TRBV7-2 to TRBJ1-1, with 8 bases lining up with TRBD1. CDR3 length: 14 amino acids. Germline values: CDR1 SGHTA, CDR2 FQGNSA. V was clipped by 1 base and J by 10 bases; unmatched bases: 8. CDR3 bases: TGTGCCAGCAGCTTAGGAAGGACAGGGCTGGTAGCTTTCTTT. Translating it yields CASSLGRTGLVAFF.

This clonotype was picked up many times. This chain joins TRBV7-2 and TRBJ2-4; possibly TRBD1 for D (6 bases). V was cut by 5 bases and J by 3 bases, with 17 bases left in between. The CDR3 runs to 16 residues. Germline V gives CDR1 SGHTA, CDR2 FQGNSA. CDR3 nucleotide sequence: TGTGCCAGCAGCACCGCAGGGACACCGCACAAAAACATTCAGTACTTC. The encoded protein is CASSTAGTPHKNIQYF.

This clonotype occurred many times. The CDR3 protein is CASSLSGFKYEQYF. DNA of the CDR3: TGTGCCAGCAGCTTATCGGGGTTTAAGTACGAGCAGTACTTC. The chain has TRBV11-1 and TRBJ2-7; a possible D gene is TRBD2 (5 bases). The CDR3 is 14 amino acids. Germline V lookup: CDR1 SGHAT, CDR2 FQDESV (reference sequence). Between the trimmed V and J ends, which lost 2 bases and 4 bases, there was a span of 12 bases.

This clonotype was recorded at least ten times. The J gene is TRBJ2-6, the V gene TRBV20-1; D ambiguous. From germline, CDR1 is DFQATT and CDR2 SNEGSKA (reference sequence). Trimming stripped 4 bases from V and 0 bases from J, with 7 bases between. This CDR3 is 14 amino acids long. The CDR3 protein is CSAIESSGANVLTF. CDR3 in DNA: TGCAGTGCTATAGAAAGCTCTGGGGCCAACGTCCTGACTTTC.

This clonotype was detected many times. The V gene is TRBV4-2, the J gene TRBJ1-2; 7 nucleotides match TRBD1. Trimming cost V 1 base and J 3 bases; bases outside gene matches: 8. The CDR3 spans 16 residues. Germline V lookup: CDR1 LGHNA, CDR2 YNFKEQ. Here the CDR3 DNA reads TGTGCCAGCAGCCAAGCATCCTTAGACAGGGACTATGGCTACACCTTC. It translates to CASSQASLDRDYGYTF.

This clonotype is categorized as medium-sized. The V call is TRBV7-2, the J call TRBJ1-6; D gene ambiguous. This CDR3 region has 18 residues. Deletions cut 5 bases from V and 6 bases from J, with 23 bases between. Germline CDR1 reads SGHTA; CDR2 reads FQGNSA. The CDR3 sequence: CASSPLVRWGSRNSPLHF. The CDR3 coding sequence is TGTGCCAGCAGCCCCCTTGTGCGTTGGGGTAGCCGTAATTCACCCCTCCACTTT. Combining the CDR3 with reference TRBV7-2 and TRBJ1-6 gives the whole variable domain GAGVSQSPSNKVTEKGKDVELRCDPISGHTALYWYRQSLGQGLEFLIYFQGNSAPDKSGLPSDRFSAERTGGSVSTLTIQRTQQEDSAVYLCASSPLVRWGSRNSPLHFGNGTRLTVT.

Ten or more counts support this clonotype. V gene TRBV29-1 combines with J gene TRBJ2-3; 12 nucleotides align to TRBD2. The CDR3 loop spans 18 amino acids. Unmatched junction bases numbered 13, after V lost 3 bases and J lost 3 bases. Germline V gene lookup returns CDR1 SQVTM and CDR2 ANQGSEA. The CDR3: CSVDASGGGVIGTDTQYF. Written as DNA, the CDR3 is TGCAGCGTTGACGCTAGCGGGGGGGGGGTAATCGGGACAGATACGCAGTATTTT.

This clonotype was seen ten or more times. V and J are TRBV19 and TRBJ2-7, with a possible D match to TRBD2 (6 bases). The V gene lost 4 bases and the J gene lost 7 bases, with 17 bases spanning the gap. Germline V gene sequence: CDR1 LNHDA, CDR2 SQIVND (reference sequence). The CDR3 has 14 residues. DNA for the CDR3: TGTGCCAGTAGTAGGGACTCACGACGCGGGGAGCAGTACTTC. The encoded protein is CASSRDSRRGEQYF.

Many counts were recorded for this clonotype. V usage is TRBV5-1 and J usage is TRBJ2-5; 7 positions agree with TRBD1. The CDR3 is 16 amino acids. Germline values: CDR1 SGHRS, CDR2 YFSETQ. V was pared by 4 bases and J by 5 bases, with 14 bases of the junction left unmatched. In DNA, the CDR3 is TGCGCCAGCAGCCTTGACAGGGCTAGGGGGCGCGAGACCCAGTACTTC. Encoded protein: CASSLDRARGRETQYF.